Below, 10 T cell receptor beta chains from the same sample are listed, as sequenced in a study of cytomegalovirus exposure and HLA in healthy donors. Primers: 60 Vbeta forward and 13 Jbeta reverse. Sequencing used immunoSEQ multiplex PCR; TCRdb keeps in-frame clones, though not all of them. The sample has around 90,000 clones; around three quarters are singletons. The sequencing sample was made of PBMCs. Receptors originate from a man under 40 in good health and CMV-seronegative.

The rearrangement uses TRBV7-2 and TRBJ2-5; 7 positions match TRBD2. Germline CDR1 reads SGHTA; CDR2 reads FQGNSA. V shed 5 bases, J shed 3 bases, and the junction held 15 bases outside the gene matches. CDR3 length: 17 residues. Here the CDR3 reads CASSTRLAGAIKETQYF. The CDR3 region has the DNA TGTGCCAGCAGCACCCGGTTGGCGGGAGCTATTAAAGAGACCCAGTACTTC.

This chain uses TRBV5-1 with TRBJ2-2; D might be TRBD1 (6 bases). This CDR3 has 16 amino acids. V lost 1 base and J lost 3, with 13 bases in between. In germline, CDR1 is SGHRS, CDR2 YFSETQ. The CDR3 DNA sequence: TGCGCCAGCAGCTTGACCGGTACAGGGTACACCGGGGAGCTGTTTTTT. Protein: CASSLTGTGYTGELFF.

In its sample, this clone was seen a few times. The rearrangement uses TRBV6-5 and TRBJ2-7; possible D gene TRBD1, 7 bases. The germline V gene encodes CDR1 MNHEY and CDR2 SVGAGI. Trimming removed 6 bases at V and 10 bases at J, with 19 bases between. The CDR3 length is 13 residues. In nucleotides, the CDR3 is TGTGCCAGCAGCCCGGATCAGGGGGGTGAACAGTACGTC. The encoded protein is CASSPDQGGEQYV.

The chain has TRBV6-6 and TRBJ2-2, with D unclear. CDR1 and CDR2 (germline): MNHNY, SVGAGI (reference sequence). V gave up 6 bases and J gave up 0 bases, with 14 bases separating them. The CDR3 has 16 amino acids. This CDR3 is CASSDVGRTNTGELFF. For the CDR3, the DNA is TGTGCCAGCAGCGACGTCGGCAGGACGAACACCGGGGAGCTGTTTTTT.

V and J are TRBV11-3 and TRBJ1-1; 8 bases line up with TRBD1. This CDR3 has 14 residues. The trim removed 0 bases at V and 4 bases at J, leaving 1 base unmatched. The germline V gene has CDR1 SGHNT and CDR2 YENEEA. CDR3 nucleotides: TGTGCCAGCAGCTTAGACACAGGGGGCACTGAAGCTTTCTTT. It codes for CASSLDTGGTEAFF.

This chain joins TRBV28 and TRBJ1-1; D perhaps matches TRBD1 (5 bases). Trimming cost V 3 bases and J 5 bases, with 7 bases left between them. The CDR3 has 12 amino acids. The V gene's germline CDR1 is MDHEN and CDR2 SYDVKM. CDR3 protein: CASSFGGTEAFF. In DNA, the CDR3 is TGTGCCAGCAGTTTTGGGGGGACTGAAGCTTTCTTT.

The CDR3, as DNA: TGTGCCAGCTCACAGCCCGGGGAGCTGTTTTTT. Protein sequence: CASSQPGELFF. The V gene is TRBV28, the J gene TRBJ2-2; D unresolved. From germline, CDR1 is MDHEN and CDR2 SYDVKM. Trimming took off 8 bases at V and 6 bases at J, with 7 bases between the two ends. The CDR3 covers 11 residues.

The chain combines TRBV10-3 with TRBJ2-1, with TRBD2 matching over 13 bases. The CDR3 covers 15 residues. Per the germline V gene, CDR1 is ENHRY and CDR2 is SYGVKD. V shed 4 bases, J shed 9 bases, and the junction held 6 bases outside the gene matches. The CDR3 nucleotides are TGTGCCATCAGTGGGACTAGCGGGAGTGGAAGTGAGCAGTTCTTC. It is translated as CAISGTSGSGSEQFF.

The rearrangement uses TRBV6-5 and TRBJ1-3, with D maybe TRBD1 (6 bases). The CDR3 contains 13 residues. Per germline, CDR1 MNHEY and CDR2 SVGAGI. V dropped 8 bases and J dropped 3 bases, with 11 bases sitting between them. The CDR3 protein is CASGSGDGNTIYF. Here the CDR3 DNA reads TGTGCCAGCGGTTCAGGGGATGGAAACACCATATATTTT.

This chain links TRBV5-1 with TRBJ2-1; 8 bases are a match to TRBD1. This CDR3 is built from 15 residues. V shed 5 bases, J shed 2 bases, and the junction held 6 bases outside the gene matches. Germline V gene lookup returns CDR1 SGHRS and CDR2 YFSETQ. The CDR3 DNA sequence: TGCGCCAGCAGTCAACAGGGGGTTACCTACAATGAGCAGTTCTTC. It codes for CASSQQGVTYNEQFF.